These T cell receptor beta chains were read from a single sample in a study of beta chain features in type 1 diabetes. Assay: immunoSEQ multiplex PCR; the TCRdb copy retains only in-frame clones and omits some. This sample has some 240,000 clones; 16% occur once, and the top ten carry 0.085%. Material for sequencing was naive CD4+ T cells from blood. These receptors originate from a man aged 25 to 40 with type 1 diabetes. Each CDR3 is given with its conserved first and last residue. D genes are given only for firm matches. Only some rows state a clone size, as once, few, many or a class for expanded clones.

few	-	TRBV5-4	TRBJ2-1	CASSLGQRHEQFF	TGTGCCAGCAGCTTGGGACAACGTCATGAGCAGTTCTTC
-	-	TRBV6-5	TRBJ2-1	CASSYQTRIRGDEQFF	TGTGCCAGCAGTTACCAGACTAGGATAAGGGGCGATGAGCAGTTCTTC
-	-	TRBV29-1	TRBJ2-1	CSVERTYNEQFF	TGCAGCGTTGAGCGGACCTACAATGAGCAGTTCTTC
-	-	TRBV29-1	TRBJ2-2	CSVVRSRDTGELFF	TGCAGCGTTGTGAGGTCCAGGGACACCGGGGAGCTGTTTTTT
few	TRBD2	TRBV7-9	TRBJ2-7	CASSQAPGLAGAAYEQYF	TGTGCCAGCAGCCAAGCGCCGGGACTAGCGGGGGCTGCCTACGAGCAGTACTTC
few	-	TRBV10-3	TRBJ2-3	CAISDRTFDTQYF	TGTGCCATCAGTGATCGGACATTTGATACGCAGTATTTT
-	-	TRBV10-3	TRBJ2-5	CAISANSETQYF	TGTGCCATCAGTGCGAATAGTGAGACCCAGTACTTC
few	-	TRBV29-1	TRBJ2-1	CSVEGDRVSEQFF	TGCAGCGTTGAAGGGGACCGGGTTTCTGAGCAGTTCTTC
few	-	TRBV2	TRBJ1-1	CVTAGVEAFF	TGTGTCACGGCAGGGGTTGAAGCTTTCTTT
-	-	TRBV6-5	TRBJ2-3	CAGAQGDTQYF	TGTGCCGGGGCCCAAGGAGATACGCAGTATTTT
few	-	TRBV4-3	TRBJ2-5	CASSRTSGYIAETQYF	TGCGCCAGCAGCCGCACTTCCGGCTATATCGCGGAGACCCAGTACTTC
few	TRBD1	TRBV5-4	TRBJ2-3	CASSTGTGRRTDTQYF	TGTGCCAGCAGCACGGGGACAGGGAGGAGGACAGATACGCAGTATTTT
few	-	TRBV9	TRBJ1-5	CASSATDSNQPQHF	TGTGCCAGCAGCGCGACGGATAGCAATCAGCCCCAGCATTTT
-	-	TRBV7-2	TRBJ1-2	CASSPLSRDGYGYTF	TGTGCCAGCAGTCCTTTGTCCCGGGACGGCTATGGCTACACCTTC
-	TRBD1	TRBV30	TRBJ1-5	CAWIEVLKTGLNNQPQHF	TGTGCCTGGATCGAAGTACTAAAGACAGGGCTCAACAATCAGCCCCAGCATTTT
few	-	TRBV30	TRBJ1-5	CAWSVRRHQPQHF	TGTGCCTGGAGTGTACGTAGGCATCAGCCCCAGCATTTT
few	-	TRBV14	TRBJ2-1	CASSLVFSYNEQFF	TGTGCCAGCAGCCTGGTTTTCTCCTACAATGAGCAGTTCTTC
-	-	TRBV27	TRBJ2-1	CASGGSYNEQFF	TGTGCCAGCGGGGGCTCCTACAATGAGCAGTTCTTC
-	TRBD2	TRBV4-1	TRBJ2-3	CASSQEGRASGSADTQYF	TGCGCCAGCAGCCAAGAGGGTCGAGCTAGCGGGAGCGCAGATACGCAGTATTTT
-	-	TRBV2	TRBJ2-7	CASRADGTFGGEQYF	TGTGCCAGCAGAGCGGACGGGACATTCGGCGGCGAGCAGTACTTC
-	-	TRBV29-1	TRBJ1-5	CSVVSGSNQPQHF	TGCAGCGTTGTAAGTGGGAGCAATCAGCCCCAGCATTTT
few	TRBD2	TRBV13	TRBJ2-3	CASSLGLAGGPKKTDTQYF	TGTGCCAGCAGCTTAGGACTAGCGGGAGGGCCAAAGAAGACAGATACGCAGTATTTT
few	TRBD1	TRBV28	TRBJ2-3	CASSGTRQGDTQYF	TGTGCCAGCAGCGGAACCAGACAGGGTGATACGCAGTATTTT
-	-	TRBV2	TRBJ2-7	CASTTGSYEQYF	TGTGCCAGCACTACGGGAAGTTACGAGCAGTACTTC
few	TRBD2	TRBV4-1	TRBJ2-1	CASSPRSGGLPVF	TGCGCCAGCAGCCCAAGATCCGGGGGACTACCTGTCTTC
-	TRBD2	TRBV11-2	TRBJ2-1	CASSLGTSGYNEQFF	TGTGCCAGCAGCTTGGGAACTAGCGGTTACAATGAGCAGTTCTTC
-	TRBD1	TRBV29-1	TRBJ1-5	CSVGTGLHDQPQHF	TGCAGCGTTGGGACAGGGCTCCACGATCAGCCCCAGCATTTT
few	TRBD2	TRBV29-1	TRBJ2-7	CSATSAYEQYF	TGCAGCGCGACTAGCGCCTACGAGCAGTACTTC
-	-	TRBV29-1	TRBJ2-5	CSVDGQEQETQYF	TGCAGCGTTGATGGCCAGGAGCAAGAGACCCAGTACTTC
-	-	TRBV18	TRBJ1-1	CASSPWGFTEAFF	TGTGCCAGCTCACCATGGGGTTTCACTGAAGCTTTCTTT
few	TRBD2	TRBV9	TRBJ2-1	CASSVGLAGGSYYNEQFF	TGTGCCAGCAGCGTCGGGCTAGCGGGAGGGTCATACTACAATGAGCAGTTCTTC
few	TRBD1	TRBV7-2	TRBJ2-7	CASSAPGQGIYEQYF	TGTGCCAGCAGCGCCCCGGGACAGGGGATCTACGAGCAGTACTTC
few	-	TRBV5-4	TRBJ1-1	CASSISTVPSTEAFF	TGTGCCAGCAGCATATCCACAGTCCCGAGCACTGAAGCTTTCTTT
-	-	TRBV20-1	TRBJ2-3	CSASGTDTQYF	TGCAGTGCTAGCGGCACAGATACGCAGTATTTT
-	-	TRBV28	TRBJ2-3	CASRLSLGSGTDTQYF	TGTGCCAGCCGGCTGTCTCTCGGGAGTGGTACAGATACGCAGTATTTT